This record covers a single T cell receptor (beta chain). This table comes from immunoSEQ multiplex PCR, and its TCRdb copy is limited to in-frame clones, with some not included. Among about 98,000 clones listed, 70% to 90% were seen once. The V gene lost 3 bases and the J gene lost 4 bases, with 15 bases spanning the gap. From germline, CDR1 is SGHAT and CDR2 FQNNGV. This CDR3 contains 15 residues. The data stem from a study of blood T cell repertoires in COVID-19. Overall study context: COVID-19 samples from acute and convalescent phases originated in the United States, Italy and Spain.

This clonotype originated in a man between 65 and 79 years old with acute or convalescent COVID-19. Specimen: peripheral blood. This rearrangement joins TRBV11-2 to TRBJ1-2, with D perhaps matching TRBD1 (6 bases). The CDR3 nucleotides are TGTGCCAGCAGCTTGGACAGCCTAAGGTCCTATGGCTACACCTTC. Amino acid sequence: CASSLDSLRSYGYTF.